The rows below give T cell receptor beta chains drawn from one sample of a study of blood T cell repertoires in COVID-19. The method was immunoSEQ multiplex PCR; TCRdb's version includes in-frame clones alone and lacks a portion of them. This sample has about 300,000 clones, with approximately 88% found just once. Material: peripheral blood. The receptors stem from a woman aged 25 to 45 who had recovered from COVID-19. Both conserved end residues are part of each CDR3. D genes are given only for firm matches. Not all rows give a size; the values are once, few, many and, for expanded clones, a class.

TRBD1 TRBJ1-5 TRBV2 - CASIQDRGGNQPQHF TGTGCCAGCATCCAGGACAGGGGTGGCAATCAGCCCCAGCATTTT
- TRBJ1-1 TRBV7-3 - CASSLRHANTEAFF TGTGCCAGCAGCTTAAGACACGCGAACACTGAAGCTTTCTTT
TRBD2 TRBJ2-1 TRBV6-4 - CASSGVAGVNAYNEQFF TGTGCCAGCAGTGGGGTAGCGGGGGTGAACGCCTACAATGAGCAGTTCTTC
- TRBJ2-5 TRBV2 - CASRAGQQETQYF TGTGCCAGCAGGGCGGGACAGCAAGAGACCCAGTACTTC
- TRBJ2-1 TRBV4-1 - CASSPDFDEQFF TGCGCCAGCAGCCCAGATTTCGATGAGCAGTTCTTC
- TRBJ2-3 TRBV13 - CASSLWASGGADTQYF TGTGCCAGCAGCTTATGGGCCAGCGGAGGGGCAGATACGCAGTATTTT
TRBD1 TRBJ1-1 TRBV5-1 - CASSLGAGGEAFF TGCGCCAGCAGCTTGGGGGCAGGGGGTGAAGCTTTCTTT
- TRBJ2-7 TRBV4-2 many CASSQAGQGNYEQYF TGTGCCAGCAGCCAAGCGGGACAAGGGAACTACGAGCAGTACTTC
TRBD2 TRBJ2-2 TRBV7-9 - CASRSTSGGTGELFF TGTGCCAGCAGGTCCACGTCGGGGGGGACCGGGGAGCTGTTTTTT
TRBD1 TRBJ1-1 TRBV10-3 - CAISDDRGEAFF TGTGCCATCAGCGACGACAGGGGTGAAGCTTTCTTT
TRBD1 TRBJ2-6 TRBV11-1 - CASSSGQGTWANVLTF TGTGCCAGCAGCTCCGGACAGGGGACGTGGGCCAACGTCCTGACTTTC
- TRBJ2-2 TRBV11-2 - CASSLVTPGELFF TGTGCCAGCAGCTTAGTCACTCCCGGGGAGCTGTTTTTT
- TRBJ1-4 TRBV6-6 - CASSEHRELFF TGTGCCAGCAGTGAACACCGGGAACTGTTTTTT
TRBD1 TRBJ1-5 TRBV2 - CASSGKGGQGQPQHF TGTGCCAGCAGTGGCAAAGGGGGCCAGGGCCAGCCCCAGCATTTT
- TRBJ1-5 TRBV6-5 - CASNGVGQPQHF TGTGCCAGCAACGGGGTTGGTCAGCCCCAGCATTTT
- TRBJ1-1 TRBV6-5 - CASSYGRAPGTEAFF TGTGCCAGCAGTTACGGGAGGGCCCCGGGCACTGAAGCTTTCTTT
TRBD1 TRBJ1-1 TRBV28 - CASSLNPGQGANTEAFF TGTGCCAGCAGTTTAAATCCGGGACAGGGGGCGAACACTGAAGCTTTCTTT
TRBD1 TRBJ2-3 TRBV5-1 - CASRRTGGTDTQYF TGCGCCAGCAGACGGACAGGGGGCACAGATACGCAGTATTTT
- TRBJ2-3 TRBV6-1 - CASSEIQITDTQYF TGTGCCAGCAGTGAAATCCAGATCACAGATACGCAGTATTTT
TRBD2 TRBJ2-7 TRBV29-1 once CSVVKAGEYEQYF TGCAGCGTTGTTAAGGCGGGGGAATACGAGCAGTACTTC
TRBD2 TRBJ2-5 TRBV7-3 - CASSLLAGAPETQYF TGTGCCAGCAGCTTACTAGCGGGGGCCCCAGAGACCCAGTACTTC
- TRBJ1-2 TRBV14 - CASSLLGGAGYGYTF TGTGCCAGCAGCCTCCTCGGGGGGGCAGGATATGGCTACACCTTC
- TRBJ1-5 TRBV3-1/TRBV3-2 - CASSQGWGGDQPQHF TGTGCCAGCAGCCAAGGATGGGGGGGCGACCAGCCCCAGCATTTT
- TRBJ2-5 TRBV5-1 - CASSLGTAQETQYF TGCGCCAGCAGCTTGGGGACAGCCCAAGAGACCCAGTACTTC
TRBD2 TRBJ2-1 TRBV7-8 - CASSRSAGGYNEQFF TGTGCCAGCAGCCGGAGTGCGGGGGGCTACAATGAGCAGTTCTTC
TRBD1 TRBJ2-1 TRBV18 - CASSPGTGTYNEQFF TGTGCCAGCTCACCCGGGACAGGGACCTACAATGAGCAGTTCTTC
- TRBJ1-1 TRBV12-3/TRBV12-4 - CASSLVVETEAFF TGTGCCAGCAGTTTAGTAGTGGAGACTGAAGCTTTCTTT
TRBD1 TRBJ1-2 TRBV28 - CASSPQDRGYTF TGTGCCAGCAGTCCCCAGGACAGGGGCTACACCTTC
TRBD2 TRBJ2-1 TRBV6-5 - CASSGLAGNEQFF TGTGCCAGCAGCGGACTAGCGGGAAATGAGCAGTTCTTC
- TRBJ1-2 TRBV3-1/TRBV3-2 - CASSQPGGDGYTF TGTGCCAGCAGCCAACCCGGCGGGGATGGCTACACCTTC
TRBD2 TRBJ2-1 TRBV11-1 - CASRPGLATYNEQFF TGTGCCAGCAGACCCGGACTAGCCACCTACAATGAGCAGTTCTTC
- TRBJ1-2 TRBV7-8 - CASSLAEHNYGYTF TGTGCCAGCAGCTTAGCGGAGCATAACTATGGCTACACCTTC
TRBD2 TRBJ2-5 TRBV28 - CASRPAYSGGKETQYF TGTGCCAGCAGACCCGCGTATAGCGGGGGGAAAGAGACCCAGTACTTC
- TRBJ2-3 TRBV5-8 - CASSPTGLMDATQYF TGTGCCAGCAGCCCAACAGGGTTGATGGATGCTACGCAGTATTTT
- TRBJ1-2 TRBV13 - CASSLGSYGYTF TGTGCCAGCAGCTTAGGCAGCTATGGCTACACCTTC
TRBD2 TRBJ2-1 TRBV20-1 - CSASTGLAGNEQFF TGCAGTGCTAGTACGGGACTAGCGGGGAATGAGCAGTTCTTC
- TRBJ1-1 TRBV4-1 - CASSHSLSVITEAFF TGCGCCAGCAGCCACTCCCTATCGGTGATCACTGAAGCTTTCTTT
TRBD1 TRBJ2-7 TRBV6-5 - CATDELGQGLEQYF TGTGCCACCGACGAATTGGGACAGGGGCTCGAGCAGTACTTC
TRBD2 TRBJ2-1 TRBV5-1 - CASSLARTSGVYNEQFF TGCGCCAGCAGCTTGGCACGGACTAGCGGGGTTTACAATGAGCAGTTCTTC
- TRBJ1-4 TRBV5-4 - CASSFSSGAANEKLFF TGTGCCAGCAGCTTCAGCTCAGGGGCCGCTAATGAAAAACTGTTTTTT
TRBD2 TRBJ2-7 TRBV7-2 - CASSLRTSGNYEQYF TGTGCCAGCAGCTTACGGACTAGCGGGAACTACGAGCAGTACTTC
- TRBJ2-1 TRBV6-5 - CASSRGSSYNEQFF TGTGCCAGCAGTCGGGGGAGCTCCTACAATGAGCAGTTCTTC
- TRBJ2-1 TRBV4-1 - CASSQGLRGAGEQFF TGCGCCAGCAGCCAAGGCCTACGGGGGGCCGGTGAGCAGTTCTTC
- TRBJ2-1 TRBV5-4 - CASSLAGQPYNEQFF TGTGCCAGCAGCTTGGCTGGACAGCCCTACAATGAGCAGTTCTTC
- TRBJ1-1 TRBV6-5 - CASSSTRNTEAFF TGTGCCAGCAGTTCAACTCGGAACACTGAAGCTTTCTTT
- TRBJ2-5 TRBV6-2/TRBV6-3 - CASSRRWTEKNQETQYF TGTGCCAGCAGTAGAAGATGGACAGAAAAAAATCAAGAGACCCAGTACTTC
TRBD1 TRBJ1-2 TRBV19 - CASSMFLGQGFGYTF TGTGCCAGTAGTATGTTCCTGGGACAGGGGTTTGGCTACACCTTC
- TRBJ2-7 TRBV5-1 - CASSLWAQGSARSYEQYF TGCGCCAGCAGCTTGTGGGCCCAGGGGTCCGCCAGGTCCTACGAGCAGTACTTC
- TRBJ2-3 TRBV7-2 - CASSTYYTDTQYF TGTGCCAGCAGCACCTACTACACAGATACGCAGTATTTT
TRBD1 TRBJ2-3 TRBV4-2 - CASSHGQGRSDTQYF TGTGCCAGCAGCCACGGACAGGGAAGGTCAGATACGCAGTATTTT
- TRBJ1-2 TRBV7-2 - CASSLGGRGVGYTF TGTGCCAGCAGCCTCGGAGGGAGAGGGGTTGGCTACACCTTC
TRBD1 TRBJ1-1 TRBV19 - CASSIGNPDRGTEAFF TGTGCCAGTAGTATAGGAAACCCGGACAGGGGGACTGAAGCTTTCTTT
- TRBJ1-5 TRBV28 - CASIRQNNQPQHF TGTGCCAGCATTAGACAGAACAATCAGCCCCAGCATTTT
TRBD1 TRBJ2-3 TRBV5-1 - CASGSGTDSTDTQYF TGCGCCAGCGGATCCGGGACAGATAGCACAGATACGCAGTATTTT
- TRBJ1-1 TRBV30 - CAWSWSMMNTEAFF TGTGCCTGGAGTTGGAGCATGATGAACACTGAAGCTTTCTTT
- TRBJ2-1 TRBV7-9 - CASSSRGGSARNNEQFF TGTGCCAGCAGCTCTAGGGGGGGGTCTGCCCGGAACAATGAGCAGTTCTTC
TRBD2 TRBJ2-1 TRBV7-9 - CASSPRGLAGNEQFF TGTGCCAGCAGCCCCCGGGGACTAGCGGGTAATGAGCAGTTCTTC
TRBD1 TRBJ1-2 TRBV28 - CAAFLGTGIYGYTF TGTGCTGCGTTTTTAGGGACAGGGATCTATGGCTACACCTTC
TRBD2 TRBJ2-3 TRBV19 - CASSDRLAGSTDTQYF TGTGCCAGTAGTGACAGACTAGCGGGGAGCACAGATACGCAGTATTTT